This T cell receptor (beta chain) is drawn from a study of T-cell reconstitution after alpha-beta-depleted transplantation in children. Construction of the TCRbeta library involved unique molecular identifiers. TCRdb itself ran the PCR reads through MiXCR, one entry per CDR3 protein. This table holds about 610,000 distinct CDR3 sequences, over 9.5% found once. With 6 bases clipped from V and 2 bases from J, the junction kept 5 bases outside the gene matches. The CDR3 has 13 residues. Germline CDR1 and CDR2: DFQATT and SNEGSKA (reference sequence). The sample consisted of PBMCs from the stem cell graft donor, taken from the stem cell graft. The V call is TRBV20-1, the J call TRBJ2-3; 7 bases align to TRBD2. This receptor was taken from a human donor who donated a stem cell graft to a child with acute myeloid leukemia. CDR3 nucleotides: TGCAGTGCCCGGACTAGTACCACAGATACGCAGTATTTT. The encoded protein is CSARTSTTDTQYF.